The 8 T cell receptor beta chains listed next were all sequenced from one sample in a study of T cell responses to AZD1222 COVID-19 vaccine. The table came from immunoSEQ multiplex PCR; TCRdb's copy has only in-frame clones and leaves some out. The sample comprises about 140,000 clones, 86% of which are singletons, and around 5% rests with the top ten. The sample consisted of peripheral blood, taken 28 days after the second AZD1222 dose. Receptors were obtained from an adult who received the AZD1222 COVID-19 vaccine.

On this clone itself: The same CDR3 arises from other DNA sequences in this sample as well. The chain couples TRBV10-3 to TRBJ1-6; D not certain. V gave up 0 bases and J gave up 6 bases, with 9 bases separating them. The CDR3 has 15 amino acids. Germline assignment: CDR1 ENHRY and CDR2 SYGVKD. DNA of the CDR3: TGTGCCATCAGTGAGTCGCCCAGGACTAATTCACCCCTCCACTTT. This codes for CAISESPRTNSPLHF.

This chain joins TRBV7-8 and TRBJ2-7; D might be TRBD2 (6 bases). Trimming removed 5 bases from V and 9 bases from J, with 14 bases in between. The CDR3 extends over 12 amino acids. Germline V gene data show CDR1 as SGHVS and CDR2 as FQNEAQ. CDR3 loop: CASSPRDRGQYF. As DNA, the CDR3 is TGTGCCAGCAGCCCGCGGGACCGGGGGCAGTACTTC.

This chain uses TRBV10-2 with TRBJ1-2; D may be TRBD1 (6 bases). The germline CDR1 and CDR2 sequences are WSHSY and SAAADI. V lost 0 bases to trimming and J lost 4 bases, with 9 bases between them. The CDR3 is 14 residues long. CDR3 amino acids: CASSESGGAYGYTF. The CDR3 coding sequence is TGCGCCAGCAGTGAGTCGGGGGGGGCCTATGGCTACACCTTC.

J is TRBJ2-1 and V is TRBV2; D call uncertain. CDR1 SNHLY and CDR2 FYNNEI come from the germline V gene. V lost 9 bases to trimming and J lost 5 bases, with 14 bases between them. The CDR3 runs to 13 residues. CDR3 protein: CASVFSPNNEQFF. The CDR3 coding sequence is TGTGCCAGTGTTTTTAGTCCCAACAATGAGCAGTTCTTC.

The chain is built from TRBV29-1 and TRBJ1-2; TRBD1 is a possible D gene (5 bases). There are 14 residues in the CDR3. With 3 bases removed from V and 0 bases from J, the gap between germline ends came to 11 bases. Germline values: CDR1 SQVTM, CDR2 ANQGSEA. The CDR3 is CSVDRTTANYGYTF. The CDR3 region has the DNA TGCAGCGTTGACCGGACAACAGCTAACTATGGCTACACCTTC.

The chain carries TRBV2 and TRBJ2-1; 10 nucleotides match TRBD2. The V and J ends lost 6 bases and 9 bases, in that order; junction bases with no gene match: 14. The CDR3 runs 16 residues. Germline V gives CDR1 SNHLY, CDR2 FYNNEI. The DNA for the CDR3 is TGTGCCAGCAGGGGTAGGCTCCTAGCGGGAGTGAGTGAGCAGTTCTTC. Translating it yields CASRGRLLAGVSEQFF.

CDR3 protein: CASSTYDPNTEAFF. The CDR3, as DNA: TGCGCCAGCAGCACCTACGACCCGAACACTGAAGCTTTCTTT. The chain uses TRBV5-1 and TRBJ1-1; D ambiguous. CDR1 and CDR2 (germline): SGHRS, YFSETQ. Trimming pared 4 bases from V and 1 base from J, leaving 11 bases between. The CDR3 is made up of 14 amino acids.

In regard to this clone: The sample holds other DNA sequences that translate to the same CDR3. The rearrangement uses TRBV11-2 and TRBJ2-7, with 8 nucleotides matching TRBD1. The V gene's germline CDR1 is SGHAT and CDR2 FQNNGV. The CDR3 sequence is 13 residues long. V lost 2 bases, J lost 4 bases, and 1 base stayed unmatched. The CDR3 here is CASSLTGGYEQYF. The CDR3 DNA reads TGTGCCAGCAGCTTAACAGGGGGGTACGAGCAGTACTTC. The full variable domain, with the rest looked up from reference TRBV11-2 and TRBJ2-7, is EAGVAQSPRYKIIEKRQSVAFWCNPISGHATLYWYQQILGQGPKLLIQFQNNGVVDDSQLPKDRFSAERLKGVDSTLKIQPAKLEDSAVYLCASSLTGGYEQYFGPGTRLTVT.